Shown below are 2 T cell receptor beta chains from a single sample sequenced in a study of beta chain features in type 1 diabetes. The study reverse transcribed the entire isolated RNA, so it sequenced expressed TCRB transcripts. The data were produced by immunoSEQ multiplex PCR, yet TCRdb's version contains in-frame clones alone and is incomplete. The repertoire has 130,000 to 150,000 clones, roughly 10% of them found once; the top ten carry under 1.5%. Sequencing was done on a sample of naive CD4+ T cells from blood. These receptors originate from a man younger than 35 in good health.

The table lists this clone with a few counts. The chain couples TRBV19 to TRBJ2-1; a weak D match, TRBD1 (5 bases). This CDR3 has 14 amino acids. V was shortened by 2 bases and J by 1 base, with 6 bases between the two germline ends. Per the germline V gene, CDR1 is LNHDA and CDR2 is SQIVND (reference sequence). CDR3 sequence (DNA): TGTGCCAGTAGTATACGACAGTCCTACAATGAGCAGTTCTTC. Its protein product is CASSIRQSYNEQFF.

The chain recombines TRBV5-4 with TRBJ1-2; D possibly corresponds to TRBD1 (5 bases). This CDR3 has 14 residues. Germline values: CDR1 SGHNT, CDR2 YYREEE (reference sequence). V gave up 2 bases and J gave up 4 bases, with 12 bases separating them. Here the CDR3 reads CASSLGRVAYGYTF. For the CDR3, the DNA is TGTGCCAGCAGCTTAGGCAGGGTCGCCTATGGCTACACCTTC. Combining the CDR3 with reference TRBV5-4 and TRBJ1-2 gives the whole variable domain ETGVTQSPTHLIKTRGQQVTLRCSSQSGHNTVSWYQQALGQGPQFIFQYYREEENGRGNFPPRFSGLQFPNYSSELNVNALELDDSALYLCASSLGRVAYGYTFGSGTRLTVV.